A selection of T cell receptor beta chains follows, all from one sample in a study of spatial heterogeneity in lung cancer. A single record per CDR3 protein comes from TCRdb applying MiXCR to the 5' RACE reads. The table shows about 47,000 distinct CDR3 sequences, with around 7% occurring only once. The input for sequencing was PBMCs, taken at follow-up. The receptors here all came from a female donor with early-stage non-small cell lung cancer. Both conserved end residues are trimmed from each CDR3.

v_gene | CDR3aa
TRBV12-3/TRBV12-4 | ASSPGLAGTYEQY
TRBV5-1 | ASSPGQGSYEQY
TRBV14 | ASSQAPDTIY
TRBV20-1 | SASVAAISNTEAF
TRBV28 | ASSPSSLSNQPQH
TRBV6-6 | ASSYSQPQH
TRBV19 | ASSMSGRSRTDTQY
TRBV7-2 | ASRQAGNTDTQY
TRBV20-1 | SASGGDNTEAF
TRBV10-3 | AISPLEENYGYT
TRBV20-1 | SASYTGLEVPEQF
TRBV28 | ASSSMGGSTNEKLF
TRBV2 | ATSLEGANVLT
TRBV20-1 | SAGNSGGARDTQY
TRBV6-1 | ASSGEGLSNQPQH
TRBV5-1 | ASTGTSGGNEQF
TRBV3-1 | ASSQEGRILEQF
TRBV5-4 | ASSPGLDGTGELF
TRBV5-1 | ASSPLGGSYEQY
TRBV29-1 | SVQVAVYEQY
TRBV27 | ASSFWDRGVGELF
TRBV20-1 | SARDFKTGSHEQY
TRBV20-1 | SASQGRGNQPQH
TRBV7-9 | ASSLVSVNTEAF
TRBV7-9 | ASSNAGGLGNTIY
TRBV5-5 | ASSLSPGLNYGYT
TRBV12-5 | ASALGPTNTEAF
TRBV7-2 | ASSLTPRGKVNSPLH
TRBV5-1 | ASSRQSGETQY
TRBV2 | ASSEGPRYGYT
TRBV6-1 | ASSPTGRGISYEQY
TRBV5-5 | ASSRDRGYTEAF
TRBV7-9 | ASGSAGAGELF
TRBV5-5 | ASSWGVGATEQF
TRBV7-9 | ASSLLGTGKIQY
TRBV2 | ASSEVGVYEQY
TRBV15 | ATSQGPQQRSEQF
TRBV10-3 | AIRQQGASPLH
TRBV4-2 | ASSHKDGHNEQF
TRBV2 | ASILGTGFNYEQY
TRBV3-1 | ASSQETGGNSPLH
TRBV6-1 | ASSEWIQGQYSNQPQH
TRBV28 | ASSGPRTHNQPQH
TRBV6-5 | ASRRPTGLNTGELF
TRBV20-1 | SARGGGQETQY
TRBV28 | ASSLRDRGAQETQY
TRBV2 | ASSEWDRPYEQY
TRBV5-1 | ASSLGGGANYEQY
TRBV12-3/TRBV12-4 | ASTLTSGGASGEQF
TRBV28 | ASSAPGTAVVEQF
TRBV19 | ASSTRETQY
TRBV18 | ASSTLGVRDTEAF
TRBV12-3/TRBV12-4 | ASSFKASRVNEQF
TRBV3-1 | ASSQHTGTFNQPQH
TRBV7-9 | ATAIGSSNSPLH
TRBV2 | ASTGTGSGYT
TRBV5-4 | ASSSTSGNQETQY